Following are 10 T cell receptor beta chains from one sample sequenced in a study of siplizumab effects on memory and regulatory T cells. Data came from immunoSEQ multiplex PCR; TCRdb stores just in-frame clones and leaves some out. The table includes about 69,000 clones, around nine tenths detected once. Sequenced input: Tregs sorted from blood. These receptors all stem from a human donor in good health.

The chain has TRBV15 and TRBJ2-1, with D possibly TRBD2 on 5 matching bases. The germline V gene encodes CDR1 LNHNV and CDR2 YYDKDF (reference sequence). Trimming pared 0 bases from V and 9 bases from J, leaving 9 bases between. CDR3 length: 13 residues. CDR3 in DNA: TGTGCCACCAGCAGAGATTTCGCGGGTGAGCAGTTCTTC. This codes for CATSRDFAGEQFF.

V is TRBV10-3 and J is TRBJ2-2; D may match TRBD1 or TRBD2 (6 bases each). The germline gives CDR1 ENHRY, CDR2 SYGVKD. Trimming stripped 10 bases from V and 0 bases from J, with 12 bases between. The CDR3 has 14 residues. As DNA, the CDR3 is TGTGCCACTCGCCGGGGGCCGAACACCGGGGAGCTGTTTTTT. It encodes CATRRGPNTGELFF.

This chain uses TRBV10-3 with TRBJ2-7; D may be TRBD1 or TRBD2 (6 bases each). The V end lost 8 bases, the J end lost 4 bases, and 12 bases lay between the germline ends. Per the germline V gene, CDR1 is ENHRY and CDR2 is SYGVKD. The CDR3 has 12 residues. The CDR3 loop reads CAIGGRGYEQYF. The CDR3 DNA is TGTGCCATCGGGGGGCGCGGGTACGAGCAGTACTTC.

V and J are TRBV6-1 and TRBJ2-7; no definite D call. CDR1 is MNHNS, CDR2 SASEGT, per germline. V gave up 0 bases and J gave up 2 bases, with 5 bases separating them. The CDR3 consists of 13 residues. CDR3 sequence (DNA): TGTGCCAGCAGTGAAGCCCTTACCTACGAGCAGTACTTC. Residues: CASSEALTYEQYF.

The chain links TRBV5-5 to TRBJ2-6; maybe TRBD1 (5 bases). Germline V gene lookup returns CDR1 SGHKS and CDR2 YYEKEE (reference sequence). Trimming removed 6 bases at V and 0 bases at J, with 13 bases between. The CDR3 loop spans 16 amino acids. The CDR3 region is CASIGHPSSGANVLTF. The DNA for the CDR3 is TGTGCCAGCATAGGACACCCGTCCTCTGGGGCCAACGTCCTGACTTTC. Combining the CDR3 with reference TRBV5-5 and TRBJ2-6 gives the whole variable domain DAGVTQSPTHLIKTRGQQVTLRCSPISGHKSVSWYQQVLGQGPQFIFQYYEKEERGRGNFPDRFSARQFPNYSSELNVNALLLGDSALYLCASIGHPSSGANVLTFGAGSRLTVL.

This clone was observed once. The chain has TRBV28 and TRBJ2-7; the D is unclear. The CDR3 runs to 13 residues. Germline V gene lookup returns CDR1 MDHEN and CDR2 SYDVKM. V gave up 8 bases and J gave up 2 bases, with 13 bases separating them. DNA for the CDR3: TGTGCCAGCGGTCAGACCTTTCCCTACGAGCAGTACTTC. Translated: CASGQTFPYEQYF. Drawing the rest from reference TRBV28 and TRBJ2-7, the complete variable domain is DVKVTQSSRYLVKRTGEKVFLECVQDMDHENMFWYRQDPGLGLRLIYFSYDVKMKEKGDIPEGYSVSREKKERFSLILESASTNQTSMYLCASGQTFPYEQYFGPGTRLTVT.

The rearrangement joins TRBV5-5 to TRBJ2-1, with TRBD1 as a possible D gene (6 bases). This CDR3 spans 16 amino acids. Germline V gene sequence: CDR1 SGHKS, CDR2 YYEKEE (reference sequence). Trimming stripped 0 bases from V and 0 bases from J, with 10 bases between. The CDR3 loop is CASSLAARGSYNEQFF. The CDR3 DNA follows: TGTGCCAGCAGCTTGGCCGCCAGGGGCTCCTACAATGAGCAGTTCTTC. The full variable domain, its missing parts supplied by reference TRBV5-5 and TRBJ2-1, is DAGVTQSPTHLIKTRGQQVTLRCSPISGHKSVSWYQQVLGQGPQFIFQYYEKEERGRGNFPDRFSARQFPNYSSELNVNALLLGDSALYLCASSLAARGSYNEQFFGPGTRLTVL.

This clone was picked up a small number of times. This rearrangement joins TRBV7-9 to TRBJ2-3; 7 bases fit TRBD2. Per germline, CDR1 SEHNR and CDR2 FQNEAQ (reference sequence). The V segment lost 2 bases and the J segment 1 base; nucleotides outside the gene matches: 9. The CDR3 has 17 residues. The CDR3 DNA reads TGTGCCAGCAGCTTATTTGGTCAGGGACTACGCACAGATACGCAGTATTTT. It codes for CASSLFGQGLRTDTQYF.

This chain connects TRBV28 to TRBJ2-4, with D uncertain. The germline gives CDR1 MDHEN, CDR2 SYDVKM. Between the trimmed V and J ends, which lost 2 bases and 1 base, there was a span of 3 bases. The CDR3 is 13 residues long. Written as DNA, the CDR3 is TGTGCCAGCAGTTTAATTGCCAAAAACATTCAGTACTTC. Amino acids: CASSLIAKNIQYF.

V usage is TRBV21-1 and J usage is TRBJ2-5; the D call of TRBD1 is as the table states it, not checked on the DNA. TRBV21-1 represents a pseudogene. CDR3 length: 16 amino acids. CDR3 protein: CASSIRTGSWGETQYF. The DNA for the CDR3 is TGTGCCAGCAGCATCCGGACAGGGTCTTGGGGAGAGACCCAGTACTTC.